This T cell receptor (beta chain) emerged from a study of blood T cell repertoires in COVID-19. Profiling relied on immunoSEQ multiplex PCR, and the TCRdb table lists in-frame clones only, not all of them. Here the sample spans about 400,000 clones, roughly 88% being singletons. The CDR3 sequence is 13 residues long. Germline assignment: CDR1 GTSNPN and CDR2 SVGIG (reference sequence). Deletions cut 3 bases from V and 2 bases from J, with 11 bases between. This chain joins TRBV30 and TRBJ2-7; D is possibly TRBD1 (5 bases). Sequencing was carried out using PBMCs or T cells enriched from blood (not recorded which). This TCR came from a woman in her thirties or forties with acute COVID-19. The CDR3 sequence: CAWRGAHTYEQYF. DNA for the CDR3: TGTGCCTGGAGAGGGGCGCACACCTACGAGCAGTACTTC.